This T cell receptor (beta chain) was identified in a study of cytotoxic CD8 clonotypes in ibrutinib-treated CLL. Study-wide results and caveats: Clonality showed a rise at ibrutinib response that reversed toward baseline at progression.

Investigators sought sequencing depths of between 1 in 200,000 and 1 in 1 million T cells. Sequenced by immunoSEQ multiplex PCR; TCRdb stores in-frame clones only, minus some. The sample includes approximately 140,000 clones, around 93% seen only once; the top ten take about 10%. With regard to this clone: Its antigen is not identified.

About 2 micrograms of genomic DNA from cryopreserved PBMCs went into TCR beta libraries. Looked up from germline, CDR1 is MNHEY and CDR2 is SVGAGI. This CDR3 spans 16 amino acids. With 0 bases removed from V and 5 bases from J, the gap between germline ends came to 17 bases. The chain joins TRBV6-5 to TRBJ2-7; D unresolved. Here the sequenced sample was PBMCs, taken after 12 months of ibrutinib treatment. This clonotype originated in a human donor with chronic lymphocytic leukemia. The CDR3 reads CASSYSMATPSHEQYF. As DNA, the CDR3 is TGTGCCAGCAGTTACTCGATGGCTACTCCCTCTCACGAGCAGTACTTC.